The 20 T cell receptor beta chains in this list originate from one sample, sequenced in a study of response to subunit inactivated influenza vaccine (dated by TCRdb to the late 2010s). Receptor libraries were prepared by RT-PCR. The run used an Illumina HiSeq 2500. Using fastp at Q25 and MiXCR, TCRdb reprocessed the public reads and kept productive beta chains. Rows are unified per CDR3 protein, each entry keeping the most common DNA and genes. This sample is represented by more than 700,000 distinct CDR3 sequences; over 20% of them were singletons. The leading ten clones occupy 10% to 13% of the sample. The sequences come from PBMCs from blood, collected roughly 5 days after vaccination. Every receptor here comes from a man aged 45-65 years who received an inactivated influenza vaccine. Donor details come from another sample of the same person, matched by shared clones.

The chain has TRBV29-1 and TRBJ2-5; TRBD1 is a possible D gene (5 bases). V was pared by 6 bases and J by 4 bases, with 12 bases between. The CDR3 is 12 amino acids. The V gene's germline CDR1 is SQVTM and CDR2 ANQGSEA. The CDR3 reads CSVISGLETQYF. The CDR3 bases are TGCAGCGTGATATCAGGGTTAGAGACCCAGTACTTC.

This clonotype appeared a single time. V and J are TRBV28 and TRBJ2-5, with unresolved D. The CDR3 sequence is 11 residues long. Looked up from germline, CDR1 is MDHEN and CDR2 is SYDVKM. V lost 5 bases and J lost 6, with 7 bases in between. CDR3 residues: CASSAGKTQYF. The CDR3 region has the DNA TGTGCCAGCAGTGCCGGCAAGACCCAGTACTTC.

This clonotype was picked up a small number of times. The V call is TRBV9, the J call TRBJ1-1, with 9 bases lining up with TRBD1. Trimming removed 4 bases from V and 3 bases from J; junction bases left unmatched: 7. The CDR3 loop spans 15 amino acids. Germline V CDR1 and CDR2: SGDLS, YYNGEE. CDR3 DNA: TGTGCCAGCAGCATCGGACAGGGGCCCTACACTGAAGCTTTCTTT. This codes for CASSIGQGPYTEAFF. Looking up the rest from reference TRBV9 and TRBJ1-1 gives the full variable domain: DSGVTQTPKHLITATGQRVTLRCSPRSGDLSVYWYQQSLDQGLQFLIQYYNGEERAKGNILERFSAQQFPDLHSELNLSSLELGDSALYFCASSIGQGPYTEAFFGQGTRLTVV.

This rearrangement joins TRBV5-1 to TRBJ2-7; the match to TRBD1 covers 7 bases. CDR1 is SGHRS, CDR2 YFSETQ, per germline. The J segment lost 4 bases and the V segment lost 1 base, leaving 14 bases of the junction unmatched. This CDR3 has 17 amino acids. DNA for the CDR3: TGCGCCAGCAGCTTGATGGAACCCGGAGACAGGGTTTACGAGCAGTACTTC. It yields the protein CASSLMEPGDRVYEQYF. Combining the CDR3 with reference TRBV5-1 and TRBJ2-7 gives the whole variable domain KAGVTQTPRYLIKTRGQQVTLSCSPISGHRSVSWYQQTPGQGLQFLFEYFSETQRNKGNFPGRFSGRQFSNSRSEMNVSTLELGDSALYLCASSLMEPGDRVYEQYFGPGTRLTVT.

The J gene is TRBJ2-1, the V gene TRBV20-1; 10 nucleotides align to TRBD2. The CDR3 is 16 amino acids. Germline CDR1 reads DFQATT; CDR2 reads SNEGSKA (reference sequence). J was trimmed by 0 bases and V by 4 bases; bases with no gene match: 6. The CDR3, as DNA: TGCAGTGCTACTTCCTGGACTAGCGGCTCCTACAATGAGCAGTTCTTC. It translates to CSATSWTSGSYNEQFF.

This clonotype was counted only a few times. This chain joins TRBV6-5 and TRBJ2-2; no definite D call. Germline assignment: CDR1 MNHEY and CDR2 SVGAGI. Trimming left V 6 bases short and J 7 bases short, with 6 bases between. The CDR3 has 11 amino acids. CDR3 region: CASRDYGELFF. In DNA form, the CDR3 reads TGTGCCAGCAGGGATTACGGGGAGCTGTTTTTT.

J is TRBJ2-1 and V is TRBV7-9, with 7 nucleotides matching TRBD2. The length of the CDR3 is 16 residues. The germline gives CDR1 SEHNR, CDR2 FQNEAQ (reference sequence). V lost 6 bases to trimming and J lost 8 bases; unmatched junction nucleotides: 16. CDR3 in amino acids: CASRGNWTSQSHEQFF. The DNA for the CDR3 is TGTGCCAGCAGGGGGAACTGGACTAGTCAGTCTCATGAGCAGTTCTTC.

The chain has TRBV28 and TRBJ2-1, with D possibly TRBD1 on 6 matching bases. Germline V lookup: CDR1 MDHEN, CDR2 SYDVKM. This CDR3 is built from 15 residues. V shed 3 bases and J shed 1 base, with 10 bases lying between them. The CDR3 region is CASSFTRGSYNEQFF. DNA of the CDR3: TGTGCCAGCAGTTTCACTAGGGGGTCCTACAATGAGCAGTTCTTC.

This chain joins TRBV5-1 and TRBJ2-1; D possibly corresponds to TRBD1 (6 bases). Germline assignment: CDR1 SGHRS and CDR2 YFSETQ. V lost 4 bases to trimming and J lost 4 bases, with 12 bases between them. The CDR3 length is 14 residues. DNA for the CDR3: TGCGCCAGCAGCCCCCGGACAGAGTACAATGAGCAGTTCTTC. This translates into CASSPRTEYNEQFF.

J is TRBJ2-3 and V is TRBV7-8; D might be TRBD1 or TRBD2, each matching 5 bases. The CDR3 consists of 13 residues. V was shortened by 6 bases and J by 4 bases, with 11 bases between the two germline ends. From germline, CDR1 is SGHVS and CDR2 FQNEAQ. Here the CDR3 reads CASRGDTADTQYF. CDR3 bases: TGTGCCAGCAGGGGGGATACCGCAGATACGCAGTATTTT.

This clonotype was seen only a few times. The chain combines TRBV20-1 with TRBJ2-7, with 10 bases fitting TRBD1. The V segment lost 5 bases and the J segment 5 bases; nucleotides outside the gene matches: 9. CDR1 and CDR2 (germline): DFQATT, SNEGSKA (reference sequence). The length of the CDR3 is 14 residues. CDR3 amino acids: CSAGVPGQGNEQYF. The CDR3 nucleotides are TGCAGTGCTGGGGTACCGGGACAGGGGAACGAGCAGTACTTC.

V gene TRBV12-3 or TRBV12-4 combines with J gene TRBJ2-2, with a possible D match to TRBD2 (6 bases). There are 15 residues in the CDR3. Between the trimmed V and J ends, which lost 3 bases and 6 bases, there was a span of 14 bases. CDR3 in amino acids: CASSFSGTGAGELFF. CDR3 bases: TGTGCCAGCAGTTTTTCAGGGACGGGGGCCGGGGAGCTGTTTTTT.

This clonotype appeared a few times. This chain joins TRBV20-1 and TRBJ1-6; no definite D call. CDR3 length: 15 residues. V lost 0 bases and J lost 0, with 6 bases in between. CDR1 is DFQATT, CDR2 SNEGSKA, per germline (reference sequence). DNA for the CDR3: TGCAGTGCTAGAGATTTGGGCTCCTATAATTCACCCCTCCACTTT. This codes for CSARDLGSYNSPLHF.

The V and J genes are TRBV14 and TRBJ2-3; weak D call: TRBD1 (6 bases). The CDR3 has 16 residues. From germline, CDR1 is SGHDN and CDR2 FVKESK. V was cut by 3 bases and J by 4 bases, with 17 bases left in between. CDR3 region: CASSHGWTAYADTQYF. As DNA, the CDR3 is TGTGCCAGCAGCCATGGCTGGACAGCGTACGCAGATACGCAGTATTTT. The full variable domain, in which reference TRBV14 and TRBJ2-3 provide the parts outside the CDR3, is EAGVTQFPSHSVIEKGQTVTLRCDPISGHDNLYWYRRVMGKEIKFLLHFVKESKQDESGMPNNRFLAERTGGTYSTLKVQPAELEDSGVYFCASSHGWTAYADTQYFGPGTRLTVL.

This clonotype was seen many times. The genes are TRBV5-1 and TRBJ2-1, with a tentative D call TRBD1 (6 bases). Germline CDR1 and CDR2: SGHRS and YFSETQ. The ends were cut back, 0 bases at V and 7 bases at J, with 14 bases in the middle. CDR3 length: 15 residues. CDR3 loop: CASSLAGTTSNEQFF. The CDR3 DNA sequence: TGCGCCAGCAGCTTGGCGGGGACAACCTCTAATGAGCAGTTCTTC.

This clonotype was seen ten or more times. The chain uses TRBV29-1 and TRBJ2-7; 7 bases are shared with TRBD1. The V and J ends lost 6 bases and 7 bases, in that order; junction bases with no gene match: 9. Per germline, CDR1 SQVTM and CDR2 ANQGSEA. CDR3 length equals 12 residues. The CDR3 region is CSVRTGGREQYF. DNA of the CDR3: TGCAGCGTCCGGACAGGTGGTAGGGAGCAGTACTTC.

V and J are TRBV11-2 and TRBJ2-3; 8 bases map to TRBD2. The CDR3 totals 17 residues. Germline V CDR1 and CDR2: SGHAT, FQNNGV. The V gene end was trimmed by 4 bases and the J gene end by 3 bases; junction bases not matched to a gene: 12. Written as DNA, the CDR3 is TGTGCCAGCAGCTGGGCCGGGGGGGTATCCGGGACAGATACGCAGTATTTT. Protein product: CASSWAGGVSGTDTQYF.

This clonotype has a handful of counts. The chain combines TRBV20-1 with TRBJ2-1; 14 bases map to TRBD2. Looked up from germline, CDR1 is DFQATT and CDR2 is SNEGSKA (reference sequence). The trim removed 5 bases at V and 0 bases at J, leaving 9 bases unmatched. The CDR3 is made up of 18 amino acids. CDR3 nucleotides: TGCAGTGCTGTAGGACTAGCGGGAGGTACGGGCTCCTACAATGAGCAGTTCTTC. Amino acids: CSAVGLAGGTGSYNEQFF.

This clonotype has more than one count but fewer than ten. V is TRBV10-3 and J is TRBJ2-7; 8 positions agree with TRBD1. The junction had 4 bases not matched to a gene; V was cut back by 3 bases and J by 0 bases. In germline, CDR1 is ENHRY, CDR2 SYGVKD. This CDR3 region has 15 residues. This CDR3 is CAISDGQGSSYEQYF. CDR3 DNA sequence: TGTGCCATCAGTGACGGACAGGGTAGCTCCTACGAGCAGTACTTC.

The chain combines TRBV5-6 with TRBJ2-7; unclear D gene. The CDR3 is 14 amino acids. Germline V gives CDR1 SGHDT, CDR2 YYEEEE. V shed 2 bases and J shed 6 bases, with 15 bases lying between them. The CDR3 sequence: CASSFGPLKLEQYF. In DNA form, the CDR3 reads TGTGCCAGCAGCTTTGGGCCGTTAAAGCTCGAGCAGTACTTC.